This T cell receptor beta chain came from a study of naive and memory T cell subsets. Germline lookup yields CDR1 MNHEY and CDR2 SMNVEV (reference sequence). The CDR3 is 17 amino acids. The V segment lost 6 bases and the J segment 9 bases; nucleotides outside the gene matches: 17. Overall study results and limits: Gini index rose across naive, CM, EM and EMRA in CD4 and CD8. Over 85% of naive TCR sequences appeared only once, unlike memory subsets.

An equimolar mix of two oligonucleotides served as the beta constant-region primer for TRBC1 and TRBC2. TCRdb re-derived calls from the UMI-ligation and nested PCR reads in MiXCR, one entry per CDR3 protein. The sample has about 85,000 distinct CDR3 sequences; 10% to 15% are singletons. Points on this clonotype: Its antigen is not identified.

The chain recombines TRBV27 with TRBJ2-1; 10 bases are shared with TRBD2. Sample: central memory CD4+ T cells from blood. The origin of this receptor is a human donor in good health. CDR3 DNA sequence: TGTGCCAGCAGCCCGGGACCTCCTAGCGGGAGTGAGGGTGAGCAGTTCTTC. Its protein is CASSPGPPSGSEGEQFF.